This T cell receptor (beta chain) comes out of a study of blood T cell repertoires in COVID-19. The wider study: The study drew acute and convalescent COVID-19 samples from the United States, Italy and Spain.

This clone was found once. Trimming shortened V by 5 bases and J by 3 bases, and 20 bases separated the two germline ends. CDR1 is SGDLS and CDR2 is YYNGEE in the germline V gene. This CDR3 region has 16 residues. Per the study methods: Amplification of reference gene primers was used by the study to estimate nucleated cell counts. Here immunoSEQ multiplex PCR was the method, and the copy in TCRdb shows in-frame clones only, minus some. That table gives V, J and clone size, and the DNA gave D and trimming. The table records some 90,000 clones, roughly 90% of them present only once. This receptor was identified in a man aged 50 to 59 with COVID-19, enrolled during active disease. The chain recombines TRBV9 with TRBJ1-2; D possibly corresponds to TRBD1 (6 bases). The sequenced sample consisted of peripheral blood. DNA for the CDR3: TGTGCCAGCAGGAGGGGAGTCAACAGGGACGACTATGGCTACACCTTC. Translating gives CASRRGVNRDDYGYTF.